A selection of T cell receptor beta chains follows, all from one sample in a study of Graves' ophthalmopathy and Graves' hyperthyroidism. In TCRdb, the multiplex PCR reads were re-called with MiXCR into one record per CDR3 protein. The sample holds around 600,000 distinct CDR3 sequences, about 40% seen once. Sequencing input: peripheral blood. The receptors here all came from an adult man with Graves' ophthalmopathy. Each CDR3 is given with its conserved first and last residue. A D gene is named only where the DNA matches it firmly. The size entry is marked missing in some rows and otherwise reads once, few, many or a size class.

CDR3nt,CDR3aa,d_gene,abundance,j_gene,v_gene
TGCAGCGTTGAAGATCCAGGGACACTTTACGAGCAGTACTTC,CSVEDPGTLYEQYF,NA,NA,TRBJ2-7,TRBV29-1
TGCAGCGTCCGCACTCCGGGACAGGCATATTCACCCCTCCACTTT,CSVRTPGQAYSPLHF,TRBD1,NA,TRBJ1-6,TRBV29-1
TGTGCCAGCAGTCCTCGGGACAGGGAACTACGCGAGCAGTACTTC,CASSPRDRELREQYF,TRBD1,NA,TRBJ2-7,TRBV19
TGTGCCAGCAGCTTGGGGACAGGGGGAGACGTCTACACCTTC,CASSLGTGGDVYTF,TRBD1,NA,TRBJ1-2,TRBV5-6
TGTGCCAGCAGTTTAAACAGGGGGGACACTGAAGCTTTCTTT,CASSLNRGDTEAFF,TRBD1,NA,TRBJ1-1,TRBV12-3/TRBV12-4
TGCGCCAGCAGCCCAGACAGGGTCGCGAACACCGGGGAGCTGTTTTTT,CASSPDRVANTGELFF,TRBD1,NA,TRBJ2-2,TRBV5-1
TGTGCCAGCAGCTTAGCGCACAGCGGGGGGGCCCGGGAGACCCAGTACTTC,CASSLAHSGGARETQYF,TRBD2,NA,TRBJ2-5,TRBV7-2
TGCGCCAGCAGCCAACTGGGGGGAACCTACGAGCAGTACTTC,CASSQLGGTYEQYF,NA,many,TRBJ2-7,TRBV4-1
TGTGCCAGCAGCGAGGACAGGTTCTCCGGGAGGAGCGTCCTGACTTTC,CASSEDRFSGRSVLTF,NA,many,TRBJ2-6,TRBV4-2
TGTGCCAGCAGCGTAGGGGGGGGGCCAGAGACCCAGCATTTT,CASSVGGGPETQHF,NA,NA,TRBJ1-5,TRBV9
TGTGCCAGCAGCGAGTCGGTATTCACCTACGAGCAGTACTTC,CASSESVFTYEQYF,NA,NA,TRBJ2-7,TRBV7-9
TGTGCCAGCAGCTTAGTCCCCGGGACTAGCGGACAAGGGACCCAGTACTTC,CASSLVPGTSGQGTQYF,TRBD2,NA,TRBJ2-5,TRBV7-9
TGTGCCACCAGTGACCCGACAGGCTATGGCTACACCTTC,CATSDPTGYGYTF,NA,NA,TRBJ1-2,TRBV24-1
TGCAGTGCTGGTGTGGCGAAGGCCCAGTACTTC,CSAGVAKAQYF,NA,many,TRBJ2-5,TRBV20-1
TGTGCCAGCAGAACCGGGACAGGCGCAGGGAGCAATCAGCCCCAGCATTTT,CASRTGTGAGSNQPQHF,TRBD1,NA,TRBJ1-5,TRBV10-3
TGTGCCAGCAGTGCTACGACAGGGGTTAACTATGGCTACACCTTC,CASSATTGVNYGYTF,TRBD1,NA,TRBJ1-2,TRBV25-1
TGTGCCAGCAGTTTCGGGGCAGGTAATCAGCCCCAGCATTTT,CASSFGAGNQPQHF,NA,NA,TRBJ1-5,TRBV12-3/TRBV12-4
TGCGCCAGCAGTGAGGGGACAGCCCGGTGGGGCACTGAAGCTTTCTTT,CASSEGTARWGTEAFF,TRBD1,many,TRBJ1-1,TRBV10-2
TGCAGTGCTAGACCGCCAGGGGATGGCTACACCTTC,CSARPPGDGYTF,NA,NA,TRBJ1-2,TRBV20-1
TGTGCCAGCAGCTTAGTGTATGGGACGTACTTC,CASSLVYGTYF,NA,NA,TRBJ2-7,TRBV7-9
TGTGCCAGTGCAAGCGGGAGAGGGGAGACCCAGTACTTC,CASASGRGETQYF,TRBD2,many,TRBJ2-5,TRBV11-1
TGCGCCAGCAGCCAAGACGCCCGGGGCCTGAACACTGAAGCTTTCTTT,CASSQDARGLNTEAFF,NA,few,TRBJ1-1,TRBV4-1
TGTGCCACCGGGACAGGGGGCGGAAGGGCCCTCCACTTT,CATGTGGGRALHF,TRBD1,NA,TRBJ1-6,TRBV10-3
TGTGCCAGCAGCTTGGGGACACGGACCGGGGAGCTGTTTTTT,CASSLGTRTGELFF,NA,NA,TRBJ2-2,TRBV7-6
TGTGCCAGCAGCGCTATCCCCGGACTAGCGGGTCCCCAAGAGACCCAGTACTTC,CASSAIPGLAGPQETQYF,TRBD2,NA,TRBJ2-5,TRBV2
TGTGCCAGCAGTGAACAGGGGGACTACCTCGAGCCCCCCTATTTT,CASSEQGDYLEPPYF,TRBD1,NA,TRBJ1-3,TRBV2
TGTGCCAGCAGCGCCCCCGCGGCGGAAGAGACCCAGTACTTC,CASSAPAAEETQYF,NA,many,TRBJ2-5,TRBV9
TGTGCCAGCCAACACACGGAAGACAGGGGTCTGTACTTC,CASQHTEDRGLYF,TRBD1,many,TRBJ2-7,TRBV12-3/TRBV12-4